This TCR beta chain comes out of a study of CD8 T cells in ankylosing spondylitis. This clonotype has at least ten counts. One entry per CDR3 protein, called by TCRdb with MiXCR from the 5' RACE reads. The sample shows fewer than 250,000 distinct CDR3 sequences, over 9.5% of them seen only once. CDR1 DFQATT and CDR2 SNEGSKA come from the germline V gene (reference sequence). The CDR3 loop spans 13 amino acids. Trimming stripped 2 bases from V and 7 bases from J, with 14 bases between. The sample comprised blood, either unsorted or a sorted T cell fraction (not recorded which). The source of this sequence is a male donor with ankylosing spondylitis or in good health (not recorded which). The chain employs TRBV20-1 and TRBJ1-1, with D possibly TRBD1 on 6 matching bases. CDR3 loop: CSARSGGAFEAFF. The CDR3 DNA reads TGCAGTGCTAGATCGGGGGGCGCGTTTGAAGCTTTCTTT.